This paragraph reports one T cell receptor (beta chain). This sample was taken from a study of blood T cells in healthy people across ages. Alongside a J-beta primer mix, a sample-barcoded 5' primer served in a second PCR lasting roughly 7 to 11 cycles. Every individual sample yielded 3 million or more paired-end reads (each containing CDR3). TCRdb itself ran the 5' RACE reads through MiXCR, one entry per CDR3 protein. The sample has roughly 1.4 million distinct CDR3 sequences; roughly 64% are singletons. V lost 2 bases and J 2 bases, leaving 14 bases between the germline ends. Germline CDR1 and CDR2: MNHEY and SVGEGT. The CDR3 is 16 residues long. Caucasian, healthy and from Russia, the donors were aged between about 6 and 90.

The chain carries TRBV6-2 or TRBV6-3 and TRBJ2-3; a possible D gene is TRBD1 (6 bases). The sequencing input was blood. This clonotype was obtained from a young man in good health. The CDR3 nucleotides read TGTGCCAGCAGTTACGCCCATGGACAGATCACAGATACGCAGTATTTT. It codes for CASSYAHGQITDTQYF.